What follows are 14 T cell receptor beta chains derived from one specimen sequenced in a study of blood T cell repertoires in COVID-19. Generated by immunoSEQ multiplex PCR, the TCRdb table keeps only in-frame clones and is missing some. The sample lists about 85,000 clones; 84% were seen once. Sequences were obtained from peripheral blood. Every receptor here comes from a human donor in a cohort sampled during active COVID-19.

V is TRBV6-5 and J is TRBJ1-6, with D perhaps TRBD1 (5 bases). Germline values: CDR1 MNHEY, CDR2 SVGAGI. Trimming took 6 bases from V and 10 from J, leaving 16 bases between them. This CDR3 comprises 14 residues. The CDR3 DNA reads as TGTGCCAGCAGACATCCAGGGTTTCCCTCACCCCTCCACTTT. Translating gives CASRHPGFPSPLHF.

CDR3 nucleotide sequence: TGTGCCAGCTCACCGCAGGGACAGGGGTTTTCAGAGACCCAGTACTTC. It translates to CASSPQGQGFSETQYF. The rearrangement joins TRBV18 to TRBJ2-5; the match to TRBD1 covers 10 bases. The CDR3 spans 16 residues. With 3 bases clipped from V and 4 bases from J, the junction kept 8 bases outside the gene matches. Germline V gene sequence: CDR1 KGHSH, CDR2 LQKENI.

This clone was seen a few times. V and J are TRBV30 and TRBJ1-2; D not certain. Between the trimmed V and J ends, which lost 7 bases and 2 bases, there was a span of 5 bases. The CDR3 covers 10 residues. Looked up from germline, CDR1 is GTSNPN and CDR2 is SVGIG (reference sequence). CDR3 region: CAFGNYGYTF. In DNA form, the CDR3 reads TGTGCCTTCGGGAACTATGGCTACACCTTC.

The V gene is TRBV5-1, the J gene TRBJ2-7, with D perhaps matching TRBD1 (5 bases). Between the trimmed V and J ends, which lost 3 bases and 4 bases, there was a span of 14 bases. Germline loops: CDR1 SGHRS, CDR2 YFSETQ. There are 14 residues in the CDR3. The CDR3 spells CASSSDTGGYEQYF. The CDR3 DNA is TGCGCCAGCAGCTCGGACACGGGCGGATACGAGCAGTACTTC.

The rearrangement joins TRBV4-1 to TRBJ2-3; D ambiguous. The CDR3 runs to 16 residues. Germline V gene lookup returns CDR1 MGHRA and CDR2 YSYEKL. Trimming stripped 1 base from V and 2 bases from J, with 13 bases between. The CDR3 here is CASSQGPATYTDTQYF. The CDR3 DNA is TGCGCCAGCAGCCAAGGTCCAGCGACCTACACAGATACGCAGTATTTT.

This chain links TRBV19 with TRBJ2-1, with D possibly TRBD2 on 6 matching bases. Trimming left V 4 bases short and J 0 bases short, with 13 bases between. The germline CDR1 and CDR2 sequences are LNHDA and SQIVND (reference sequence). CDR3 length equals 16 residues. DNA for the CDR3: TGTGCCAGTAGTACTACCCCGGGACTCTCCTACAATGAGCAGTTCTTC. Translating gives CASSTTPGLSYNEQFF.

The chain has TRBV7-2 and TRBJ2-3; possible D gene TRBD2, 7 bases. The germline V gene has CDR1 SGHTA and CDR2 FQGNSA. The ends were cut back, 1 base at V and 4 bases at J, with 15 bases in the middle. This CDR3 is built from 16 residues. CDR3 DNA: TGTGCCAGCAGCTTAGGTCTGGGGGGGCTGTCAGATACGCAGTATTTT. Its protein is CASSLGLGGLSDTQYF.

The gene calls are TRBV21-1 and TRBJ1-3. TRBV21-1 is shown as a pseudogene. This CDR3 has 18 residues. The CDR3 DNA is TGTGCCAGCAGCAAAGATCGGGGAAATGGGAGCTCTGGAAACACCATATATTTT. Protein product: CASSKDRGNGSSGNTIYF.

The V call is TRBV19, the J call TRBJ1-1, with D uncertain. CDR1 is LNHDA and CDR2 is SQIVND in the germline V gene (reference sequence). The CDR3 contains 13 residues. V was shortened by 3 bases and J by 2 bases, with 7 bases between the two germline ends. The CDR3 spells CASSIVPNTEAFF. CDR3 nucleotide sequence: TGTGCCAGTAGTATTGTCCCTAACACTGAAGCTTTCTTT.

The chain joins TRBV6-1 to TRBJ1-1, with D tentatively TRBD1 (5 bases). Germline CDR1 and CDR2: MNHNS and SASEGT. This CDR3 has 14 residues. V dropped 2 bases and J dropped 10 bases, with 17 bases sitting between them. CDR3 amino acids: CASSENYGGDGAFF. DNA of the CDR3: TGTGCCAGCAGTGAAAATTACGGGGGAGACGGAGCTTTCTTT.

V and J are TRBV29-1 and TRBJ1-1; a possible D gene is TRBD1 (6 bases). From germline, CDR1 is SQVTM and CDR2 ANQGSEA. V was cut by 6 bases and J by 2 bases, with 13 bases left in between. CDR3 length: 13 amino acids. For the CDR3, the DNA is TGCAGCGTACAGGGACCCCAAAACACTGAAGCTTTCTTT. The encoded protein is CSVQGPQNTEAFF.

This chain uses TRBV27 with TRBJ2-1; TRBD1 matches at 7 bases. Trimming removed 3 bases from V and 5 bases from J; junction bases left unmatched: 7. CDR3 length: 15 amino acids. Germline V gene data show CDR1 as MNHEY and CDR2 as SMNVEV (reference sequence). The CDR3 coding sequence is TGTGCCAGCAGTTTCTCACAGGGGCGAAACAATGAGCAGTTCTTC. This gives the protein CASSFSQGRNNEQFF.

In its sample, this clone was seen once. V is TRBV3-1 (or the pseudogene TRBV3-2) and J is TRBJ2-5, with 7 bases identical to TRBD2. The CDR3 spans 14 residues. After removal of 8 bases from V and 5 bases from J, the junction contained 11 bases not matched to a gene. Germline assignment: CDR1 LGHDT and CDR2 YNNKEL (reference sequence). CDR3 bases: TGTGCCAGCCAGGAATTGGGAGCGGGGGAGACCCAGTACTTC. The encoded protein is CASQELGAGETQYF.

The chain recombines TRBV12-3 or TRBV12-4 with TRBJ1-1; D not certain. Deletions cut 0 bases from V and 12 bases from J, with 14 bases between. CDR3 length: 13 residues. CDR3 loop: CASSLALTGIPFF. CDR3 nucleotides: TGTGCCAGCAGTTTAGCGCTAACGGGGATACCTTTCTTT.